The 16 T cell receptor beta chains given below trace back to one sample, sequenced in a study of blood T cells in healthy people across ages. Alongside a J-beta primer mix, a sample-barcoded 5' primer served in a second PCR lasting roughly 6 to 12 cycles. TCRdb processed the 5' RACE reads anew with MiXCR; each CDR3 protein has one entry. The repertoire holds about 970,000 distinct CDR3 sequences, with just over 50% as singletons. The sequenced sample was blood. These receptors were obtained from a woman aged 55-75 years in good health.

This chain links TRBV14 with TRBJ2-2, with TRBD1 as a possible D gene (6 bases). V was cut by 4 bases and J by 6 bases, with 9 bases left in between. This CDR3 comprises 13 residues. CDR1 and CDR2 from the germline V gene are SGHDN and FVKESK. The CDR3 here is CASSPTGPGELFF. In DNA form, the CDR3 reads TGTGCCAGCAGCCCGACAGGCCCCGGGGAGCTGTTTTTT.

This clonotype was seen a handful of times. In DNA form, the CDR3 reads TGTGCCAGCAGCGGAACTAGATTCGCGCAGTATTTT. Protein product: CASSGTRFAQYF. The chain carries TRBV7-2 and TRBJ2-3; a possible D gene is TRBD2 (5 bases). The CDR3 length is 12 residues. The germline V gene has CDR1 SGHTA and CDR2 FQGNSA. V dropped 5 bases and J dropped 10 bases, with 13 bases sitting between them. Supplemented by reference TRBV7-2 and TRBJ2-3, the full variable domain reads GAGVSQSPSNKVTEKGKDVELRCDPISGHTALYWYRQSLGQGLEFLIYFQGNSAPDKSGLPSDRFSAERTGGSVSTLTIQRTQQEDSAVYLCASSGTRFAQYFGPGTRLTVL.

This clonotype was observed a handful of times. This chain joins TRBV5-1 and TRBJ2-3; 11 bases line up with TRBD1. The germline V gene has CDR1 SGHRS and CDR2 YFSETQ. The junction had 3 bases not matched to a gene; V was cut back by 6 bases and J by 0 bases. The CDR3 consists of 15 residues. In DNA, the CDR3 is TGCGCCAGCACCCGGGACAGGGGGAGCACAGATACGCAGTATTTT. It is translated as CASTRDRGSTDTQYF.

J is TRBJ2-7 and V is TRBV20-1, with 11 positions matching TRBD2. Per the germline V gene, CDR1 is DFQATT and CDR2 is SNEGSKA (reference sequence). CDR3 size: 16 residues. Germline trimming cut 0 bases from V and 7 bases from J; bases unmatched to any gene: 11. This chain's CDR3 is CSARDPLAGGPREQYF. CDR3 nucleotides: TGCAGTGCTAGAGATCCCTTAGCGGGAGGGCCGAGGGAGCAGTACTTC.

This chain connects TRBV20-1 to TRBJ2-7; D not resolved. Trimming removed 0 bases from V and 6 bases from J, with 9 bases in between. Germline V lookup: CDR1 DFQATT, CDR2 SNEGSKA (reference sequence). This CDR3 is built from 12 residues. CDR3: CSARDRPFEQYF. For the CDR3, the DNA is TGCAGTGCTAGAGACCGCCCTTTCGAGCAGTACTTC.

The genes are TRBV3-1 and TRBJ2-5, with 8 bases lining up with TRBD2. With V trimmed by 3 bases and J by 11 bases, 14 bases remained unmatched. The CDR3 runs 15 residues. CDR1 is LGHDT and CDR2 is YNNKEL in the germline V gene (reference sequence). CDR3 nucleotides: TGTGCCAGCAGCCAGCCGGGACTAGAGTTAAATGAGCAGTACTTC. Translating it yields CASSQPGLELNEQYF.

This clonotype was counted between two and nine times. This chain connects TRBV11-2 to TRBJ1-4, with a possible D match to TRBD1 (5 bases). V was shortened by 0 bases and J by 5 bases, with 19 bases between the two germline ends. Looked up from germline, CDR1 is SGHAT and CDR2 is FQNNGV. The CDR3 sequence is 18 residues long. The CDR3 DNA follows: TGTGCCAGCAGCTTAGATTTGAATAGGGACCAAAGAAATGAAAAACTGTTTTTT. It translates to CASSLDLNRDQRNEKLFF.

The chain links TRBV25-1 to TRBJ2-1, with D unresolved. V lost 2 bases and J 5 bases, leaving 7 bases between the germline ends. Germline assignment: CDR1 MGHDK and CDR2 SYGVNS. This CDR3 has 13 residues. For the CDR3, the DNA is TGTGCCAGCAGTGAACTGATCCACAATGAGCAGTTCTTC. Translation: CASSELIHNEQFF.

The chain carries TRBV28 and TRBJ1-3; no reliable D call. CDR3 length: 14 residues. V lost 4 bases, J lost 10 bases, and 17 bases lay in between. Germline CDR1 is MDHEN and CDR2 is SYDVKM. The CDR3 protein is CASSSGRTSRTIYF. The CDR3 DNA follows: TGTGCCAGCAGTTCTGGGAGAACCTCCCGGACCATATATTTT.

The chain carries TRBV7-9 and TRBJ2-7, with a possible D match to TRBD1 (6 bases). The closer fit of TRBJ2-5 to the DNA end suggests the J call may be wrong. CDR3 length: 12 residues. The germline V gene has CDR1 SEHNR and CDR2 FQNEAQ (reference sequence). This CDR3 is CASSKTGETQYF. The CDR3 DNA reads TGTGCCAGCAGCAAGACAGGAGAGACCCAGTACTTC.

This clonotype was picked up many times. V is TRBV12-3 or TRBV12-4 and J is TRBJ2-7; unclear D gene. The CDR3 has 12 amino acids. V was trimmed by 3 bases and J by 2 bases, leaving 5 bases between them. CDR3 DNA sequence: TGTGCCAGCAGTTTTGTGCCCTACGAGCAGTACTTC. It translates to CASSFVPYEQYF.

V gene TRBV7-2 combines with J gene TRBJ2-3, with D maybe TRBD2 (5 bases). The germline gives CDR1 SGHTA, CDR2 FQGNSA. CDR3 size: 14 residues. V dropped 4 bases and J dropped 2 bases, with 10 bases sitting between them. The CDR3: CASSSVGVTDTQYF. The CDR3, as DNA: TGTGCCAGCAGCTCGGTCGGGGTCACAGATACGCAGTATTTT.

V and J are TRBV10-2 and TRBJ2-5, with 10 positions matching TRBD1. Per germline, CDR1 WSHSY and CDR2 SAAADI. The CDR3 loop spans 15 amino acids. Trimming cost V 6 bases and J 0 bases; bases outside gene matches: 4. The DNA for the CDR3 is TGCGCCAGCAGAGAGGGACAGGGGCACCAAGAGACCCAGTACTTC. This translates into CASREGQGHQETQYF.

The chain has TRBV6-1 and TRBJ2-2, with TRBD1 as a possible D gene (6 bases). From germline, CDR1 is MNHNS and CDR2 SASEGT. The CDR3 loop spans 13 amino acids. Deletions cut 11 bases from V and 8 bases from J, with 18 bases between. The CDR3 region has the DNA TGTGCCCTCAGGGTGGACAGTTGGGGGGAGCTGTTTTTT. Its protein is CALRVDSWGELFF.

This chain joins TRBV3-1 and TRBJ2-7, with D possibly being TRBD1 (6 bases). The length of the CDR3 is 15 residues. V was shortened by 2 bases and J by 6 bases, with 17 bases between the two germline ends. CDR1 and CDR2 (germline): LGHDT, YNNKEL (reference sequence). CDR3 region: CASSQLTGNGCEQYF. CDR3 sequence (DNA): TGTGCCAGCAGCCAACTAACAGGGAACGGCTGCGAGCAGTACTTC.

This chain uses TRBV3-1 with TRBJ2-1; no definite D call. This CDR3 region has 15 residues. Germline-derived CDR1 and CDR2 are LGHDT and YNNKEL (reference sequence). V lost 3 bases to trimming and J lost 9 bases, with 18 bases between them. CDR3 DNA sequence: TGTGCCAGCAGCCAGGGCCCCCTTTTGCACGTTGAGCAGTTCTTC. It specifies CASSQGPLLHVEQFF.